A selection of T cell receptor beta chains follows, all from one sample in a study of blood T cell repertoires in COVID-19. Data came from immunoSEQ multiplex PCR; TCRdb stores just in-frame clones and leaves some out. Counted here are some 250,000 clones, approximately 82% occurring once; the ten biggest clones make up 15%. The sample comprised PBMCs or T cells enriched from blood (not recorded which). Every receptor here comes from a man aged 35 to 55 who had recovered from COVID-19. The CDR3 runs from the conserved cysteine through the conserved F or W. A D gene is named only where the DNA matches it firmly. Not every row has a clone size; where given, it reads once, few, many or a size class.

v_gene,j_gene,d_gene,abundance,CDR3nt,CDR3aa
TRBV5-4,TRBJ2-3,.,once,TGTGCCAGCAGCATCAGCGGTCCACTGGGGGGTACGCAGTATTTT,CASSISGPLGGTQYF
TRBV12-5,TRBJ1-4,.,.,TGTGCTAGTGGTTCCGCGGAAAGTGAAAAACTGTTTTTT,CASGSAESEKLFF
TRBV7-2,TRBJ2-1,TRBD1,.,TGTGCCAGCAGCTTTGGGACAGTGGCCAATGAGCAGTTCTTC,CASSFGTVANEQFF
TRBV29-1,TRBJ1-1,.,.,TGCAGCGTTGGTAGGGGTGCAGCTTTCTTT,CSVGRGAAFF
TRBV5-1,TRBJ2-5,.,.,TGCGCCAGCAGCATAACGGGACTCACGGAGGGGACCCAGTACTTC,CASSITGLTEGTQYF
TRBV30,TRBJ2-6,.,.,TGTGCCTGGACAGCCCAGGCCGGGGCCAACGTCCTGACTTTC,CAWTAQAGANVLTF
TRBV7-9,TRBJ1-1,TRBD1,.,TGTGCCAGCAGCTTCGGGACAGGGTGGGACACTGAAGCTTTCTTT,CASSFGTGWDTEAFF
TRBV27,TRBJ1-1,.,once,TGTGCCAGCAGTTTAGCCAGGGGGAACACTGAAGCTTTCTTT,CASSLARGNTEAFF
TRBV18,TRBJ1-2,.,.,TGTGCCAGCTCACCAGGGGAGGACCTCTATGGCTACACCTTC,CASSPGEDLYGYTF
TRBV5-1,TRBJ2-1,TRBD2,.,TGCGCCAGCAGCCTGGGACTAGCTTCCAATGAGCAGTTCTTC,CASSLGLASNEQFF
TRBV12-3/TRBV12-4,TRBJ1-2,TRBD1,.,TGTGCCAGCAGCGACAGGGACGCCTATGGCTACACCTTC,CASSDRDAYGYTF
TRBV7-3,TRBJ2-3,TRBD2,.,TGTGCCAGCAGCTTAATAGGCGGGGGAGCCACAGATACGCAGTATTTT,CASSLIGGGATDTQYF
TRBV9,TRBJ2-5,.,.,TGTGCCAGCAGCGTAGGGCGGCCTAGGCAAGAGACCCAGTACTTC,CASSVGRPRQETQYF
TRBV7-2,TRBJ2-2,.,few,TGTGCCAGCAGCTCGCAGGAGAACACCGGGGAGCTGTTTTTT,CASSSQENTGELFF
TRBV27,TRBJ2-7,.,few,TGTGCCAGCAGTTTACATCTGGGGGCAGGGTACGAGCAGTACTTC,CASSLHLGAGYEQYF
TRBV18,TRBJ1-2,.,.,TGTGCCAGCTCACCTAATTCGGAGCCTTATGGCTACACCTTC,CASSPNSEPYGYTF
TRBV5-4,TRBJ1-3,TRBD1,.,TGTGCCAGCAGCTTGGGAGGGACAGGGGACACCATATATTTT,CASSLGGTGDTIYF
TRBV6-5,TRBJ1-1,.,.,TGTGCCAGCAGCAGAGGAGAAGCTTTCTTT,CASSRGEAFF
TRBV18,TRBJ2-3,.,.,TGTGCCAGCTCACGGTCTGACCTTGGAGGAACAGATACGCAGTATTTT,CASSRSDLGGTDTQYF
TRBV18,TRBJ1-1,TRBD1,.,TGTGCCAGCTCACCGGGGGACAGGGGGATTGGTACTGAAGCTTTCTTT,CASSPGDRGIGTEAFF
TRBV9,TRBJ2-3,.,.,TGTGCCAGCAGCCTTCAACAGGGTACCACAGATACGCAGTATTTT,CASSLQQGTTDTQYF
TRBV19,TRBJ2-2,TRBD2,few,TGTGCCAGTATTGAGTCTAGCGGGACGGGAGGGGAGCTGTTTTTT,CASIESSGTGGELFF
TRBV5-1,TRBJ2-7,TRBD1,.,TGCGCCAGCAGACCCGGGACAGGGGTGGGGGAGCAGTACTTC,CASRPGTGVGEQYF
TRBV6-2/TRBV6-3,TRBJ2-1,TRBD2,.,TGTGCCAGCAGTTACTCGAAGGGACTAGCGGCCTTCAGGGAGTTCTTC,CASSYSKGLAAFREFF
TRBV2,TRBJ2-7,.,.,TGTGCCAGCAGCACCGTGGGACAATTCGAGCAGTACTTC,CASSTVGQFEQYF
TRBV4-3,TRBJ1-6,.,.,TGCGCCAGCAGCCAAGATGGCAGGGGCTATAATTCACCCCTCCACTTT,CASSQDGRGYNSPLHF
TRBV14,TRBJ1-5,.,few,TGTGCCAGCAGCCAACTTGCGGGGAGATTCTGGAGCAATCAGCCCCAGCATTTT,CASSQLAGRFWSNQPQHF
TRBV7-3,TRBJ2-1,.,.,TGTGCCAGCAGCTTAACGCAGGGAATCAATGAGCAGTTCTTC,CASSLTQGINEQFF
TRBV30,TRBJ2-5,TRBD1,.,TGTGCCTGGAGTGATAGAAGGGGGCGCGGGGAGACCCAGTACTTC,CAWSDRRGRGETQYF